These 8 T cell receptor beta chains came from one sample sequenced in a study of glioma-infiltrating T cells. The iRepertoire nested amplicon-rescue multiplex PCR amplified TCR alpha and beta CDR3s from RNA. From the multiplex PCR reads, TCRdb called clonotypes with MiXCR, one entry per CDR3 protein. This sample has about 130,000 distinct CDR3 sequences; 20% to 25% occur once, and the top ten carry about 30%. The sample was glioma tissue, nonneoplastic brain tissue, or PBMCs (not recorded which). The receptors derive from a human donor with low-grade glioma or glioblastoma, undergoing nonglioma brain surgery, or in good health (not recorded which).

In this sample, this clonotype turned up many times. The V call is TRBV3-1, the J call TRBJ2-1, with D uncertain. This CDR3 has 14 residues. CDR1 is LGHDT, CDR2 YNNKEL, per germline (reference sequence). V was cut by 3 bases and J by 3 bases, with 9 bases left in between. This CDR3 is CASSHLGNYNEQFF. The CDR3 DNA follows: TGTGCCAGCAGCCACCTGGGGAACTACAATGAGCAGTTCTTC.

The sample holds one count of this clonotype. This chain joins TRBV6-9 and TRBJ1-5, with 8 bases identical to TRBD1. The CDR3 covers 17 residues. Germline assignment: CDR1 MNHGY and CDR2 SVAAGI. The junction had 12 bases not matched to a gene; V was cut back by 3 bases and J by 5 bases. The CDR3 sequence: CASSYGQGAGRDQPQHF. CDR3 sequence (DNA): TGTGCCAGCAGTTACGGCCAGGGGGCGGGGAGGGATCAGCCCCAGCATTTT.

This sequence joins TRBV7-9 and TRBJ1-1; D unresolved. V lost 3 bases and J 5 bases, leaving 10 bases between the germline ends. CDR1 is SEHNR and CDR2 is FQNEAQ in the germline V gene (reference sequence). This CDR3 has 13 amino acids. The CDR3 DNA follows: TGTGCCAGCAGCTTCGACTGGAGGACTGAAGCTTTCTTT. Amino acids: CASSFDWRTEAFF.

V usage is TRBV7-2 and J usage is TRBJ2-7; TRBD2 matches 9 bases. TRBJ2-1 explains the end of the DNA better; the J call may be wrong. The CDR3 length is 14 residues. In germline, CDR1 is SGHTA, CDR2 FQGNSA. The CDR3 DNA reads as TGTGCCAGCAGCACTCCGGGACTAGCCCATGAGCAGTTCTTC. This encodes CASSTPGLAHEQFF.

This clonotype was observed a handful of times. The chain combines TRBV2 with TRBJ2-3; D is unresolved. CDR3 length: 13 amino acids. From germline, CDR1 is SNHLY and CDR2 FYNNEI. V lost 6 bases and J lost 5, with 12 bases in between. The CDR3 sequence is CASSLNPKDTQYF. As DNA, the CDR3 is TGTGCCAGCAGCCTCAACCCGAAAGATACGCAGTATTTT.

The chain recombines TRBV24-1 with TRBJ2-1, with D possibly being TRBD2 (6 bases). The V end was cut by 0 bases, the J end by 1 base, with 15 bases between. Germline-derived CDR1 and CDR2 are KGHDR and SFDVKD. This CDR3 is built from 18 residues. In DNA form, the CDR3 reads TGTGCCACCAGTGATTTGCAATGGGGACTGGGGTCCTACAATGAGCAGTTCTTC. As protein: CATSDLQWGLGSYNEQFF.

V and J are TRBV2 and TRBJ2-3; TRBD1 is a possible D gene (5 bases). V was trimmed by 7 bases and J by 4 bases, leaving 12 bases between them. The CDR3 consists of 13 residues. The germline gives CDR1 SNHLY, CDR2 FYNNEI. The CDR3 region has the DNA TGTGCCAGCAACCTAGACAGAGCAGATACGCAGTATTTT. It specifies CASNLDRADTQYF.

CDR3 coding DNA: TGTGCCAGCAGTGCAGGGGAGGATTCACCCCTCCACTTT. This gives the protein CASSAGEDSPLHF. J is TRBJ1-6 and V is TRBV2; maybe TRBD1 (6 bases). The CDR3 runs to 13 residues. Germline V gives CDR1 SNHLY, CDR2 FYNNEI. V gave up 4 bases and J gave up 8 bases, with 9 bases separating them.